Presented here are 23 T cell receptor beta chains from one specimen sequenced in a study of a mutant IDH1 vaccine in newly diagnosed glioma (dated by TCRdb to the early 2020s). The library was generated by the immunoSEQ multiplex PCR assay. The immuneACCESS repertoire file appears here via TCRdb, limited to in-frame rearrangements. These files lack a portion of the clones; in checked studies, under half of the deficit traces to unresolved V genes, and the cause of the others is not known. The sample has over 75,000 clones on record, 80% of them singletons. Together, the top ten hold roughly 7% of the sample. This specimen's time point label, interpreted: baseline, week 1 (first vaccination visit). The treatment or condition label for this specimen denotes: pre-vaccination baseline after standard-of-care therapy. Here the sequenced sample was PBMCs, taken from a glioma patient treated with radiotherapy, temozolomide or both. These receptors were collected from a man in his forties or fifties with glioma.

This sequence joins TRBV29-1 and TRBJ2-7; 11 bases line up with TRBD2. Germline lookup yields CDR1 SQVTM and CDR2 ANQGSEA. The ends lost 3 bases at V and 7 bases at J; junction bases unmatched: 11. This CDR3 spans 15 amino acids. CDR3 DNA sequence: TGCAGCGTTGAGGATAGCGGGGGGGCGGTTAGGGAGCAGTACTTC. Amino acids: CSVEDSGGAVREQYF.

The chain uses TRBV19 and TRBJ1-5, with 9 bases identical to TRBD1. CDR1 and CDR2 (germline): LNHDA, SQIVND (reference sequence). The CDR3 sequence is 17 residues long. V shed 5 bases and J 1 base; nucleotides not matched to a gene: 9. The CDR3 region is CASSPRQGGLSNQPQHF. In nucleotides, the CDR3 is TGTGCCAGTAGTCCCCGACAGGGGGGTTTGAGCAATCAGCCCCAGCATTTT.

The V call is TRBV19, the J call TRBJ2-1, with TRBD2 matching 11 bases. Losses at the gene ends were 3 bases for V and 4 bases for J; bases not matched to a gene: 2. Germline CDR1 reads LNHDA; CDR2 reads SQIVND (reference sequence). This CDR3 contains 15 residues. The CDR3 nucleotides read TGTGCCAGTAGTATTTGGACTAGCGGGTACAATGAGCAGTTCTTC. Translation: CASSIWTSGYNEQFF.

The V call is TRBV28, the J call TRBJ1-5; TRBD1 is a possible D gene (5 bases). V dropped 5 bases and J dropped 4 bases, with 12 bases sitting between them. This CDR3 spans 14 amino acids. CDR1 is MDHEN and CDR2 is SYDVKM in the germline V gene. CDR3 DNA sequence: TGTGCCAGCAGTGATAGGGGAGGAAATCAGCCCCAGCATTTT. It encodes CASSDRGGNQPQHF. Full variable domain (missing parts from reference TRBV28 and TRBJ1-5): DVKVTQSSRYLVKRTGEKVFLECVQDMDHENMFWYRQDPGLGLRLIYFSYDVKMKEKGDIPEGYSVSREKKERFSLILESASTNQTSMYLCASSDRGGNQPQHFGDGTRLSIL.

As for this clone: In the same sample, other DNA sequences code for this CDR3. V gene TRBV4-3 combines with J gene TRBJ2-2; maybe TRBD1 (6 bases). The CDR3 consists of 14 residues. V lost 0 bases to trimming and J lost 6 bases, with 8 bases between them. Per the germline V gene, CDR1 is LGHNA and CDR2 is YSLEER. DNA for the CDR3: TGCGCCAGCAGCCAAGACAGGGGCGCCGGGGAGCTGTTTTTT. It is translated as CASSQDRGAGELFF.

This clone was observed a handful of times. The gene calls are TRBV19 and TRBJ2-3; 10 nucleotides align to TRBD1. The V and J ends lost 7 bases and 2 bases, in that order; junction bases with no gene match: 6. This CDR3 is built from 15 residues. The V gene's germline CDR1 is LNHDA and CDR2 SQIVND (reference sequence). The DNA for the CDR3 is TGTGCCAGTACCTCCGGGACAGGGGCCACAGATACGCAGTATTTT. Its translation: CASTSGTGATDTQYF.

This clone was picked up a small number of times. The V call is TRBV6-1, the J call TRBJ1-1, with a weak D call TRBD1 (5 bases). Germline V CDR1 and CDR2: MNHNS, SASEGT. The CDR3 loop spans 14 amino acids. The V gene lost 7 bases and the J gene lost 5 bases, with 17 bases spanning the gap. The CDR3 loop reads CASNRLSGGTEAFF. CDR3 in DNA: TGTGCCAGCAACCGGCTCTCGGGGGGAACTGAAGCTTTCTTT.

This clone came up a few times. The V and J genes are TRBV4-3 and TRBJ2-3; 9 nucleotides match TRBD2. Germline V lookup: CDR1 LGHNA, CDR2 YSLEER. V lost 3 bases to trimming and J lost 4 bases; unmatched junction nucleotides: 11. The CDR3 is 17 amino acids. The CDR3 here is CASSHSISAGGADTQYF. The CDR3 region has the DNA TGCGCCAGCAGCCATTCTATTAGCGCGGGGGGGGCAGATACGCAGTATTTT.

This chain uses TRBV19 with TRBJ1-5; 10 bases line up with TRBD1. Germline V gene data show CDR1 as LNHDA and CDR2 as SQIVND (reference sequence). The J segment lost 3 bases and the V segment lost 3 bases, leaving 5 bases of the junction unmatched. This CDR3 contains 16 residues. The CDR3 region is CASSMRDRGNNQPQHF. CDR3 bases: TGTGCCAGTAGTATGAGGGACAGGGGAAACAATCAGCCCCAGCATTTT.

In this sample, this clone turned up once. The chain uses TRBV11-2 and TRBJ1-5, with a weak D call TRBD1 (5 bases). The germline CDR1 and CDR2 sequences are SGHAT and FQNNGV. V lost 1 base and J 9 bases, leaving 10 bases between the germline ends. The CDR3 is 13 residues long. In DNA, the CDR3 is TGTGCCAGCAGCTTAGCGGGTCAGGGGCCCCAGCATTTT. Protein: CASSLAGQGPQHF. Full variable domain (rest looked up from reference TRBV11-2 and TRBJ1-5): EAGVAQSPRYKIIEKRQSVAFWCNPISGHATLYWYQQILGQGPKLLIQFQNNGVVDDSQLPKDRFSAERLKGVDSTLKIQPAKLEDSAVYLCASSLAGQGPQHFGDGTRLSIL.

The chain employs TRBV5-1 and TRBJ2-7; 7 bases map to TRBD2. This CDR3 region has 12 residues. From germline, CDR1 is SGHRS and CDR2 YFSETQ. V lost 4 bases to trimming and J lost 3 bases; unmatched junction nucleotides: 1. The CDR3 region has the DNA TGCGCCAGCAGCCGGACTAGCTACGAGCAGTACTTC. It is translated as CASSRTSYEQYF.

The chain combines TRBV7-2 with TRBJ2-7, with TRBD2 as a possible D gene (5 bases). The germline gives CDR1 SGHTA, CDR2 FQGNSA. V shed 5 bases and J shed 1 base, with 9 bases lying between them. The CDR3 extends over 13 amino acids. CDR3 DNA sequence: TGTGCCAGCAGCCGGACTGGATCCTACGAGCAGTACTTC. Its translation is CASSRTGSYEQYF.

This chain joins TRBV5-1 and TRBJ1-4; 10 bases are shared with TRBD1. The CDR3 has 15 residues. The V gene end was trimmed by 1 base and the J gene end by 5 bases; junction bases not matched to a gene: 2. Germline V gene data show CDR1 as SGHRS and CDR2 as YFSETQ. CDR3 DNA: TGCGCCAGCAGCTTGAGGGGACAGGGGAATGAAAAACTGTTTTTT. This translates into CASSLRGQGNEKLFF.

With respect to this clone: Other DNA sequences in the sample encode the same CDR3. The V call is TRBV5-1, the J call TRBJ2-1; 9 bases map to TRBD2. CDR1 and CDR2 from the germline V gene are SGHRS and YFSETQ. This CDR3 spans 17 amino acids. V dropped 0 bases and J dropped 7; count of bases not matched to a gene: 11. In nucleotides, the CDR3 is TGCGCCAGCAGCTTGGCCGTATTAGCGGGAGTTGCGAATGAGCAGTTCTTC. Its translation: CASSLAVLAGVANEQFF.

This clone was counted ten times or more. For the CDR3, the DNA is TGCGCCAGCAGCCAAGCCGGACGGTCGGATGGCTACACCTTC. Translated, it gives CASSQAGRSDGYTF. The V and J genes are TRBV4-3 and TRBJ1-2; D gene ambiguous. The V end was cut by 1 base, the J end by 6 bases, with 12 bases between. This CDR3 spans 14 amino acids. CDR1 is LGHNA and CDR2 is YSLEER in the germline V gene.

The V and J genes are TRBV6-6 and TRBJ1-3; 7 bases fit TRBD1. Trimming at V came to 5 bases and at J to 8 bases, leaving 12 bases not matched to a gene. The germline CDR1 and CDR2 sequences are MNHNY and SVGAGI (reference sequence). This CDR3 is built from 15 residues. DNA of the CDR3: TGTGCCAGCAGTGCATTAGGGGGTCAGGGGGACACCATATATTTT. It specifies CASSALGGQGDTIYF.

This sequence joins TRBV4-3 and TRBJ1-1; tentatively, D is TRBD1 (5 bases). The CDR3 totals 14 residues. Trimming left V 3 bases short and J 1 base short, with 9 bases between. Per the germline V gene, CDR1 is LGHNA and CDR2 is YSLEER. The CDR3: CASSQTTANTEAFF. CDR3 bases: TGCGCCAGCAGCCAGACGACAGCGAACACTGAAGCTTTCTTT.

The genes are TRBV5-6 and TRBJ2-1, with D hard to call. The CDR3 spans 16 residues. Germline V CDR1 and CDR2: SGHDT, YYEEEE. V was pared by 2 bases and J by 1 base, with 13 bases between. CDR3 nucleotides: TGTGCCAGCAGCTTTTTTTTTGGGGAATCCTACAATGAGCAGTTCTTC. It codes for CASSFFFGESYNEQFF.

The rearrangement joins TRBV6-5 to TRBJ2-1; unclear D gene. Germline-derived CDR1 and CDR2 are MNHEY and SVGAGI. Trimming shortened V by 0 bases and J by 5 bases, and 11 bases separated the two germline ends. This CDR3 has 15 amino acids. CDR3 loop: CASSYSVSLHNEQFF. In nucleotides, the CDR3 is TGTGCCAGCAGTTACTCCGTATCACTGCACAATGAGCAGTTCTTC.

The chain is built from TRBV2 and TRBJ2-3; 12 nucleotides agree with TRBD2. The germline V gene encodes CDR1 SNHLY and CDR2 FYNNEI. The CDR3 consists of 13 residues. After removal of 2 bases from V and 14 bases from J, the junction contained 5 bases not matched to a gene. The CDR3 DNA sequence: TGTGCCAGCAGTGAACTAGCGGGGGGGCGGCTGTATTTT. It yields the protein CASSELAGGRLYF. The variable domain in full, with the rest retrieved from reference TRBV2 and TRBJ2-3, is EPEVTQTPSHQVTQMGQEVILRCVPISNHLYFYWYRQILGQKVEFLVSFYNNEISEKSEIFDDQFSVERPDGSNFTLKIRSTKLEDSAMYFCASSELAGGRLYFGPGTRLTVL.

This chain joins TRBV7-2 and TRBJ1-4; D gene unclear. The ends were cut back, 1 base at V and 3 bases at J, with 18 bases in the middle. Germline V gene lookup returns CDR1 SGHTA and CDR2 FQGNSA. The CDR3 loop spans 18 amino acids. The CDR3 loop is CASSLEYRSSGSNEKLFF. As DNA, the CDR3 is TGTGCCAGCAGCTTAGAGTACCGGAGCTCGGGGTCTAATGAAAAACTGTTTTTT.

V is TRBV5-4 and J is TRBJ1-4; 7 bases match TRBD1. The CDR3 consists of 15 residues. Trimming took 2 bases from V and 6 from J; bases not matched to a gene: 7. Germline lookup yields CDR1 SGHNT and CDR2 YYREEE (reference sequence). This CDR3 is CASSFKGTADEKLFF. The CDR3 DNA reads TGTGCCAGCAGCTTTAAGGGGACAGCCGATGAAAAACTGTTTTTT.

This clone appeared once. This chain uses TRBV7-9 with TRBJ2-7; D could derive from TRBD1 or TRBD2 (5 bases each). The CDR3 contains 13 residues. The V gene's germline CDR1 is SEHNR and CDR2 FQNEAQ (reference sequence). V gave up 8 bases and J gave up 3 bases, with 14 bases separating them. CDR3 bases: TGTGCCAGCTCAGAGGGGCGCTTCTACGAGCAGTACTTC. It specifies CASSEGRFYEQYF.